In its sample, the clone carrying this T cell receptor beta chain is medium-sized. Its antigen is as yet unknown. Treatment of any kind had been given to no patient before thyroid surgery. Authors' analysis steps: Using the CDR3 differences seen across clinicopathological groups, the authors built a distant-metastasis classifier for papillary thyroid cancer, which was meant to discriminate distant-metastatic patients. TCRdb recomputed clones from the PCR reads via MiXCR. None of the V and J calls come from the authors' own analysis; TCRdb made them. This sample carries over 9,000 clones, about 12% of them seen once, and the ten largest clones take about 12%. V lost 5 bases and J lost 3; bases outside the gene matches: 10. The CDR3 covers 16 residues. This sample stems from a study of metastatic and nonmetastatic thyroid tumors. About the study: Both malignant and benign thyroid patients supplied peripheral blood and tumor or nodule tissue samples, across which the repertoires of these patients were then compared. General study findings and limits: Benign nodules were reported to have significantly lower TCR beta diversity than malignant thyroid tumors, in blood and tumor.

The TCR comes from a female donor with papillary thyroid cancer or a benign thyroid nodule (not recorded which). Some clones in this sample may be carry-over from other donors' samples. The chain carries TRBV12-3 or TRBV12-4 and TRBJ2-3; 8 bases are shared with TRBD2. The sequenced sample was blood. This CDR3 reads CASSPFPGGPTDTQYF. The CDR3 nucleotides are TGTGCCAGCAGTCCCTTCCCGGGAGGGCCAACAGATACGCAGTATTTT.